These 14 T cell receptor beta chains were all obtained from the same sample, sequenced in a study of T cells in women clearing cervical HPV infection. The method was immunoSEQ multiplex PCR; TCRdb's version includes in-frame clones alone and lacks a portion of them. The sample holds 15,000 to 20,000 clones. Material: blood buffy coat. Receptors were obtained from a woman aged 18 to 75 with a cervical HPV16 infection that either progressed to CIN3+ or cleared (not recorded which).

This chain's CDR3 is CASSPPGGGETQYF. CDR3 DNA, as far as it was read: TGTGCCAGCAGCCCCCCGGGCGGGGGAGAGACC. The chain carries TRBV4-2 and TRBJ2-5; 7 nucleotides agree with TRBD2. With the read ending 3 residues before the CDR3 end, the germline J gene is used to fill in that end. The CDR3 runs to 14 residues. V gave up 4 bases and J gave up 4 bases; unmatched junction bases: 6. Germline assignment: CDR1 LGHNA and CDR2 YNFKEQ.

The CDR3 bases that were read are TGCGCCAGCAGTGAGGGGACAGGGAACAATCAGCCT. Its protein is CASSEGTGNNQP. The CDR3, in full, reads CASSEGTGNNQPQYF. J is TRBJ2-4 and V is TRBV10-1, with 9 bases aligning to TRBD1. Read coverage stops 3 residues before the CDR3 terminus; the germline J gene supplies the remainder. The CDR3 sequence is 15 residues long. Germline V gene sequence: CDR1 WNHNN, CDR2 SYGVQD (reference sequence).

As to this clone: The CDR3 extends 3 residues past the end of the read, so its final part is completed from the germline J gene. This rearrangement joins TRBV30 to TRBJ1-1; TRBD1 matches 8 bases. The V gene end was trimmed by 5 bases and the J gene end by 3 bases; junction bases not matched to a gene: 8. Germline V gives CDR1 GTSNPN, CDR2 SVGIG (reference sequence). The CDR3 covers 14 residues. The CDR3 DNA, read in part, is TGTGCCTGGGGACAGGGAGGGGGCCACACTGAA. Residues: CAWGQGGGHTE. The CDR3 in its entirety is CAWGQGGGHTEAFF.

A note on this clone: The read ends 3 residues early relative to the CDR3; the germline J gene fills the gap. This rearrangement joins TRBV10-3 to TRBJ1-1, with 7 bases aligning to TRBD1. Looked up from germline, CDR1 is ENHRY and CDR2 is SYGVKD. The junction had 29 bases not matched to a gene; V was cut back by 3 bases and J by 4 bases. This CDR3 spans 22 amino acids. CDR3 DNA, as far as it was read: TGTGCCATCAGTGACGCCGGGACAGTTTCGTCGGAGTTTAGAGGGTTAGGCACTGAA. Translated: CAISDAGTVSSEFRGLGTE. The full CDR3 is CAISDAGTVSSEFRGLGTEAFF.

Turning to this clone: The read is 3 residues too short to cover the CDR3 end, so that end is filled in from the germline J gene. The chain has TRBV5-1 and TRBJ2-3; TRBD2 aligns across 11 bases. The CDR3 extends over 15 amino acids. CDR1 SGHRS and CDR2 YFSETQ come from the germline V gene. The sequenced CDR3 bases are TGCGCCAGCAGCCCAACTAGCGGGGGTGGAGAGACG. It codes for CASSPTSGGGET. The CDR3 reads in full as CASSPTSGGGETQYF.

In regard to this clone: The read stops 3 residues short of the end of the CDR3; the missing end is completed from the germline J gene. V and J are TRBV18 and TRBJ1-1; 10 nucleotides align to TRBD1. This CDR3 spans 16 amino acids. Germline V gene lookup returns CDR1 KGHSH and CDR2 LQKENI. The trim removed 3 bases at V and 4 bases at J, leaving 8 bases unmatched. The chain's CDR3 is CASSPDRGQDGTEAFF. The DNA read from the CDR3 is TGTGCCAGCTCACCTGACAGGGGGCAGGACGGCACTGAA.

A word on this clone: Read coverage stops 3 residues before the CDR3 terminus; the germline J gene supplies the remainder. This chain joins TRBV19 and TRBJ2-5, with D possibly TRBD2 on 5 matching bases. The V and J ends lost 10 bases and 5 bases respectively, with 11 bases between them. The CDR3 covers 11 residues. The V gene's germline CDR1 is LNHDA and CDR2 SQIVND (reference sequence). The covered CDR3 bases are TGTGCCACCGTCGGGGTGGAGACC. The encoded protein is CATVGVET. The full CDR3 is CATVGVETQYF.

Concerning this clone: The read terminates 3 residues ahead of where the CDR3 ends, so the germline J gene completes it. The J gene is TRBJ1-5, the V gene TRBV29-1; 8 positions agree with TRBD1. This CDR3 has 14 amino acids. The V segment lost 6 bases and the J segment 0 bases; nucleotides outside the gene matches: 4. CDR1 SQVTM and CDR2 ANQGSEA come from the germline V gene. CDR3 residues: CSVTGESSNQPQHF. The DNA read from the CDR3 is TGCAGCGTGACAGGGGAATCTAGCAATCAGCCC.

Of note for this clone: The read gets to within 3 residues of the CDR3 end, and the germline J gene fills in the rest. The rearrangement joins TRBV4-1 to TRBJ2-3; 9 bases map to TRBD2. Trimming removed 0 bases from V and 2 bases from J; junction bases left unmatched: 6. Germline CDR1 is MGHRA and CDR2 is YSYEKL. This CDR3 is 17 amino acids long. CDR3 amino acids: CASSQDWAGGLTDTQYF. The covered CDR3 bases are TGCGCCAGCAGCCAAGATTGGGCGGGGGGGCTCACAGATACG.

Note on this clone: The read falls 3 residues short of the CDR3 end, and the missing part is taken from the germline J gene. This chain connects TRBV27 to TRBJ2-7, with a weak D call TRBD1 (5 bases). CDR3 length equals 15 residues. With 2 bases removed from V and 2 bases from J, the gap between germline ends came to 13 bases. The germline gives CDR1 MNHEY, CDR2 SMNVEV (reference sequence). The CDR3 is CASSLGAGEPYEQYF. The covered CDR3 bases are TGTGCCAGCAGTTTAGGGGCAGGAGAGCCCTACGAG.

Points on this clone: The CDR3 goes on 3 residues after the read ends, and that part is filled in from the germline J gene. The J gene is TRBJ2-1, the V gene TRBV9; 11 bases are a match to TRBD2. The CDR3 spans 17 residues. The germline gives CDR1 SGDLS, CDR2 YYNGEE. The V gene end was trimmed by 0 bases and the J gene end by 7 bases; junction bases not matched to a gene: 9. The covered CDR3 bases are TGTGCCAGCAGCGTAGTTTCTAGCGGGGGGTTCAAAAATGAG. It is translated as CASSVVSSGGFKNE. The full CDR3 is CASSVVSSGGFKNEQFF.

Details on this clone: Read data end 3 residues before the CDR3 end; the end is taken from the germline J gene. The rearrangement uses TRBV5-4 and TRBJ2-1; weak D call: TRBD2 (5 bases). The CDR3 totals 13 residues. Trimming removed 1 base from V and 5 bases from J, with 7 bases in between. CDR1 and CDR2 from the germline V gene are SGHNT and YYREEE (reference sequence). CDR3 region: CASSLTRNNEQFF. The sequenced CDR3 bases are TGTGCCAGCAGCTTGACTAGAAACAATGAG. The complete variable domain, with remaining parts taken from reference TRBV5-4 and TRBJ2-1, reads ETGVTQSPTHLIKTRGQQVTLRCSSQSGHNTVSWYQQALGQGPQFIFQYYREEENGRGNFPPRFSGLQFPNYSSELNVNALELDDSALYLCASSLTRNNEQFFGPGTRLTVL.

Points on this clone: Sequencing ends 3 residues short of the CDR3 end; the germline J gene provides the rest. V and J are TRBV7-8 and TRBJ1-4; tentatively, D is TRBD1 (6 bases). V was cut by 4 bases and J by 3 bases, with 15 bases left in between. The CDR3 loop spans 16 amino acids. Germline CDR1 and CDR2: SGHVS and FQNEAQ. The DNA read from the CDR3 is TGTGCCAGCAGCTCGCGCCCAGGGGTATCTAATGAAAAA. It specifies CASSSRPGVSNEK. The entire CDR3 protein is CASSSRPGVSNEKLFF. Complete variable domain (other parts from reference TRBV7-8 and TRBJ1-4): GAGVSQSPRYKVAKRGQDVALRCDPISGHVSLFWYQQALGQGPEFLTYFQNEAQLDKSGLPSDRFFAERPEGSVSTLKIQRTQQEDSAVYLCASSSRPGVSNEKLFFGSGTQLSVL.

The CDR3 loop reads CAWSVQGGNQPQYF. The CDR3 bases that were read are TGTGCCTGGAGTGTTCAGGGCGGCAATCAGCCG. This chain connects TRBV30 to TRBJ2-3; D is possibly TRBD1 (5 bases). The read halts 3 residues ahead of the CDR3 end, with the missing end drawn from the germline J gene. The CDR3 covers 14 residues. The germline gives CDR1 GTSNPN, CDR2 SVGIG (reference sequence). The full variable domain, its missing parts supplied by reference TRBV30 and TRBJ2-3, is SQTIHQWPATLVQPVGSPLSLECTVEGTSNPNLYWYRQAAGRGLQLLFYSVGIGQISSEVPQNLSASRPQDRQFILSSKKLLLSDSGFYLCAWSVQGGNQPQYFGPGTRLTVL.